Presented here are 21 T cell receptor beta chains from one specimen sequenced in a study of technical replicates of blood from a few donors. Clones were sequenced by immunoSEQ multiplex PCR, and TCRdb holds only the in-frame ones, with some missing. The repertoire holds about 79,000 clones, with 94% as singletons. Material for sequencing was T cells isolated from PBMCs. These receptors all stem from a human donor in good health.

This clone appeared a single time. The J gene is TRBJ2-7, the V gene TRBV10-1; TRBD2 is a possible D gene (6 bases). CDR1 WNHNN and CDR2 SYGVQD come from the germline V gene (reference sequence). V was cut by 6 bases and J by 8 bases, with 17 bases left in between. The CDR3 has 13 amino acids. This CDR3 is CASSQSGGGKQYF. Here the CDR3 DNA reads TGCGCCAGCAGCCAAAGCGGCGGCGGGAAGCAGTACTTC.

The CDR3: CASSLRTQGETQYF. In DNA, the CDR3 is TGCGCCAGCAGCTTGAGGACCCAGGGGGAGACCCAGTACTTC. This chain uses TRBV5-1 with TRBJ2-5, with D possibly matching TRBD1 (6 bases). Per the germline V gene, CDR1 is SGHRS and CDR2 is YFSETQ. Trimming removed 1 base from V and 5 bases from J, with 12 bases in between. The CDR3 extends over 14 amino acids.

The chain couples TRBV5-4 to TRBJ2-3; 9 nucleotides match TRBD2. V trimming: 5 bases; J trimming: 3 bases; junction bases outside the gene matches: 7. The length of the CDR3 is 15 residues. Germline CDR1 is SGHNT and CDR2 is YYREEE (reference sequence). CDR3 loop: CASSFVAGETDTQYF. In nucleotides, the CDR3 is TGTGCCAGCAGTTTCGTAGCGGGGGAGACAGATACGCAGTATTTT.

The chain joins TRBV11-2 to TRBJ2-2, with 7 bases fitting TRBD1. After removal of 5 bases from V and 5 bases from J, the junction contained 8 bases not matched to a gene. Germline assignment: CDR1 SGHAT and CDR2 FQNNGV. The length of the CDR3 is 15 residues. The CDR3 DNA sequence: TGTGCCAGCAGCCTAGGACAGGAGGTAACCGGGGAGCTGTTTTTT. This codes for CASSLGQEVTGELFF. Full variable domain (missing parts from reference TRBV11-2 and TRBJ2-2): EAGVAQSPRYKIIEKRQSVAFWCNPISGHATLYWYQQILGQGPKLLIQFQNNGVVDDSQLPKDRFSAERLKGVDSTLKIQPAKLEDSAVYLCASSLGQEVTGELFFGEGSRLTVL.

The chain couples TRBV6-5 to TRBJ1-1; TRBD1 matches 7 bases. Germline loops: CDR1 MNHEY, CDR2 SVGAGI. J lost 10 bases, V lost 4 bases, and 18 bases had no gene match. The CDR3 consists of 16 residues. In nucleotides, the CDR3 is TGTGCCAGCAGTTTTACGAGGCCAAGACAGGGAGCGAGAGCTTTCTTT. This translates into CASSFTRPRQGARAFF.

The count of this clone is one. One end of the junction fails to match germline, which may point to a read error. CDR3 sequence: CASNFNRVMNNEAFF. The CDR3 DNA reads TGTGCCAGCAATTTTAACAGGGTAATGAACAATGAAGCTTTCTTT. The chain couples TRBV6-1 to TRBJ1-1; TRBD1 might be the D (6 bases). This CDR3 region has 15 residues. In germline, CDR1 is MNHNS, CDR2 SASEGT.

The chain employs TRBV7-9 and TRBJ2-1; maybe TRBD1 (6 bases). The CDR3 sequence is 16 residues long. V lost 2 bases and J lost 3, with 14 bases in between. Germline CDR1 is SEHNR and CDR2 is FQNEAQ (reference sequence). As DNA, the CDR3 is TGTGCCAGCAGCTTACCTACAGGGCCTCTCTACAATGAGCAGTTCTTC. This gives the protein CASSLPTGPLYNEQFF.

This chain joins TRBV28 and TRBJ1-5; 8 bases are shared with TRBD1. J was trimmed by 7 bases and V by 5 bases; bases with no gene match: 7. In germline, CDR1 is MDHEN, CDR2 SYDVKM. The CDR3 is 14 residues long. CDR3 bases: TGTGCCAGCAGTAAGACAGGGGATCGGCAGCCCCAGCATTTT. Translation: CASSKTGDRQPQHF.

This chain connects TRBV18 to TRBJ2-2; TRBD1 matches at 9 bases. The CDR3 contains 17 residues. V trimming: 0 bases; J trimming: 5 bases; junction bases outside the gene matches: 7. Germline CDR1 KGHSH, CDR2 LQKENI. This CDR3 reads CASSPPSGQGRTGELFF. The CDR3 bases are TGTGCCAGCTCACCACCTTCGGGACAGGGACGTACCGGGGAGCTGTTTTTT.

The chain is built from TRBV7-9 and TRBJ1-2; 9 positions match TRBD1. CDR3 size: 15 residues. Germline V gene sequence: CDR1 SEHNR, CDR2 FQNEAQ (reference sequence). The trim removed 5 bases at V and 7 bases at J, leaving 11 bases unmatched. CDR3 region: CASSLRTGDVFGYTF. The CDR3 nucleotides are TGTGCCAGCAGCCTACGGACAGGGGATGTCTTTGGCTACACCTTC. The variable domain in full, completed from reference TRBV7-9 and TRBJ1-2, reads DTGVSQNPRHKITKRGQNVTFRCDPISEHNRLYWYRQTLGQGPEFLTYFQNEAQLEKSRLLSDRFSAERPKGSFSTLEIQRTEQGDSAMYLCASSLRTGDVFGYTFGSGTRLTVV.

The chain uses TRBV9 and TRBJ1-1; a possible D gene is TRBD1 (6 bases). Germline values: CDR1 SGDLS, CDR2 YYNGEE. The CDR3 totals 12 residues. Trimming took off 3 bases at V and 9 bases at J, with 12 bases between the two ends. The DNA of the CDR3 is TGTGCCAGCAGCGCGGACAGCGCTAAAGCTTTCTTT. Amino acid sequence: CASSADSAKAFF.

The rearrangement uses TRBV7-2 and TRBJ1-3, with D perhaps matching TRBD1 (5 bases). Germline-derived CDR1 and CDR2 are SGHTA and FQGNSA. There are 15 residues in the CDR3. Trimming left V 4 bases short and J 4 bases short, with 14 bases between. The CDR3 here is CASSYGPGSGNTIYF. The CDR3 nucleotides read TGTGCCAGCAGCTATGGACCAGGGTCAGGAAACACCATATATTTT.

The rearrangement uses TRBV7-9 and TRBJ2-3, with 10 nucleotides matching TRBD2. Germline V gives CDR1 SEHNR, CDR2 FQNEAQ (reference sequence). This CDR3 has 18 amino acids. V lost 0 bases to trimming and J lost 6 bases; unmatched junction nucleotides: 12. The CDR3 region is CASSLAAGLAGENDTQYF. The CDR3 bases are TGTGCCAGCAGCTTAGCTGCGGGGCTAGCGGGGGAGAACGATACGCAGTATTTT.

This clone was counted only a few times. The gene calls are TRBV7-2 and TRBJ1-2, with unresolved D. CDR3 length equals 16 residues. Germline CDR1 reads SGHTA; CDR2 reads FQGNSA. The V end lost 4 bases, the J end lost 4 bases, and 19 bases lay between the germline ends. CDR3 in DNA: TGTGCCAGCAGCTCACCCAAAAAGCGAACTCTCTATGGCTACACCTTC. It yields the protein CASSSPKKRTLYGYTF.

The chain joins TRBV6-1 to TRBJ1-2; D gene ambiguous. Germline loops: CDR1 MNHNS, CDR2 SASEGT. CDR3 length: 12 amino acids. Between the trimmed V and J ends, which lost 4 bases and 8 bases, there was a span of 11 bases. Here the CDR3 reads CASSVGDGGYTF. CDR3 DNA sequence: TGTGCCAGCAGTGTCGGGGATGGCGGCTACACCTTC.

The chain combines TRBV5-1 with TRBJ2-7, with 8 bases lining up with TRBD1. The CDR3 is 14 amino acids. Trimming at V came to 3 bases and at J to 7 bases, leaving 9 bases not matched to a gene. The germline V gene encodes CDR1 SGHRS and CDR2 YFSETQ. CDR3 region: CASSSWQGAREQYF. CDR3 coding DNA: TGCGCCAGCAGCTCTTGGCAGGGGGCTAGGGAGCAGTACTTC.

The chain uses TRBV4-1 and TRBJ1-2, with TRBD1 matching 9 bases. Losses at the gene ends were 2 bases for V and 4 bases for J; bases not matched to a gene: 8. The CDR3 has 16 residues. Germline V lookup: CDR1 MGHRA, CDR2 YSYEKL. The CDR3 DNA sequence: TGCGCCAGCAGCCAAACGACAGGGGGGGTAAGCTATGGCTACACCTTC. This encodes CASSQTTGGVSYGYTF.

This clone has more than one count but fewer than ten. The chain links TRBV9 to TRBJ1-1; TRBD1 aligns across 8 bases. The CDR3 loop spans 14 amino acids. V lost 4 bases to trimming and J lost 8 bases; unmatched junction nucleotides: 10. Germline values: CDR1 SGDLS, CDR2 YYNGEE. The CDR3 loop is CASSPGQGLKEAFF. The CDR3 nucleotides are TGTGCCAGCAGCCCAGGACAGGGTCTTAAGGAAGCTTTCTTT.

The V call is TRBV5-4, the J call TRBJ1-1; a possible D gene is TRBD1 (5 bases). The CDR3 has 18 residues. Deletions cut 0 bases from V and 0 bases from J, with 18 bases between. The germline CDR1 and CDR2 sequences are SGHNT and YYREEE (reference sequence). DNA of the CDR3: TGTGCCAGCAGCTTGGGGATGGGACTCCTCGCTATGAACACTGAAGCTTTCTTT. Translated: CASSLGMGLLAMNTEAFF.

The CDR3 spells CASSPGLAVSNEQFF. As DNA, the CDR3 is TGTGCCAGCAGCCCGGGACTAGCGGTAAGCAATGAGCAGTTCTTC. The chain carries TRBV9 and TRBJ2-1; TRBD2 agrees at 11 bases. Germline assignment: CDR1 SGDLS and CDR2 YYNGEE. V shed 4 bases and J 6 bases; nucleotides not matched to a gene: 6. This CDR3 contains 15 residues.

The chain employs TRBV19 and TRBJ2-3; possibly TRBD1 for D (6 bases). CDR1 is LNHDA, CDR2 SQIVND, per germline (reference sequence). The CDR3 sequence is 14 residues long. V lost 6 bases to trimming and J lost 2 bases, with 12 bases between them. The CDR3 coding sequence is TGTGCCAGTAGGCCACAGGGCTACACAGATACGCAGTATTTT. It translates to CASRPQGYTDTQYF.